Following are 2 T cell receptor beta chains from one sample sequenced in a study of T cells expressing NK-cell markers. One entry per CDR3 protein, without DNA, is what TCRdb gives after re-calling the 5' RACE reads. The sample spans approximately 150,000 distinct CDR3 sequences; the ten largest clones claim around 10%. Sequencing used blood T cells: a sorted CD56 or NKG2C T cell subset, CD4+ or CD8+ T cells, or bulk PBMC T cells (not recorded which). The receptors were gathered from a man between 18 and 29 years old in good health.

The genes are TRBV6-2 or TRBV6-3 and TRBJ2-1; the D gene TCRdb calls, TRBD2, cannot be checked with no DNA. The germline V gene encodes CDR1 MNHEY and CDR2 SVGEGT. The CDR3 covers 17 residues. CDR3 residues: CASSPLGLAGGGDEQFF.

The rearrangement links TRBV29-1 to TRBJ2-7; there is no DNA to check the TCRdb D call of TRBD1. CDR1 SQVTM and CDR2 ANQGSEA come from the germline V gene. The CDR3 consists of 14 residues. The chain's CDR3 is CSVDTGTGPHEQYF.